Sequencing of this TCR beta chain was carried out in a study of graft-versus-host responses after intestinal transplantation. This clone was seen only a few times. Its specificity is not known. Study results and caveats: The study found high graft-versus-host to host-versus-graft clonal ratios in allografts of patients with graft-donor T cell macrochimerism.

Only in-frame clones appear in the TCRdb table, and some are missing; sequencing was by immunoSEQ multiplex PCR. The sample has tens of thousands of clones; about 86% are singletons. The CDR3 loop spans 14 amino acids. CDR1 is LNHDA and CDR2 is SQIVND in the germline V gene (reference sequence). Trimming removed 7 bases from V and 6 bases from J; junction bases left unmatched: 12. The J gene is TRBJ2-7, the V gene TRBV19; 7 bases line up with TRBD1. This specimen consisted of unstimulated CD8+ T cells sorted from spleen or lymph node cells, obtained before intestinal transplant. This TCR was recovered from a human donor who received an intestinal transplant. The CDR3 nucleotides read TGTGCCAGTACCCTGACAGGGCATAATGGCGAGCAGTACTTC. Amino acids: CASTLTGHNGEQYF.